The clone carrying this TCR beta chain was seen more than once but under ten times. V dropped 0 bases and J dropped 5 bases, with 16 bases sitting between them. This CDR3 has 15 residues. Per germline, CDR1 DFQATT and CDR2 SNEGSKA (reference sequence). The data were taken from a study of CD8 T cells in ankylosing spondylitis. TCRdb reprocessed the 5' RACE reads with MiXCR, giving one entry per CDR3 protein. The data hold approximately 240,000 distinct CDR3 sequences, with 20% to 30% observed a single time. The sequence came from a male donor with ankylosing spondylitis or in good health (not recorded which). Input material: blood, either unsorted or a sorted T cell fraction (not recorded which). The V and J genes are TRBV20-1 and TRBJ2-5, with D hard to call. DNA for the CDR3: TGCAGTGCTAGAGATCTTGTCTACCCGGCGGAGACCCAGTACTTC. Its translation is CSARDLVYPAETQYF.